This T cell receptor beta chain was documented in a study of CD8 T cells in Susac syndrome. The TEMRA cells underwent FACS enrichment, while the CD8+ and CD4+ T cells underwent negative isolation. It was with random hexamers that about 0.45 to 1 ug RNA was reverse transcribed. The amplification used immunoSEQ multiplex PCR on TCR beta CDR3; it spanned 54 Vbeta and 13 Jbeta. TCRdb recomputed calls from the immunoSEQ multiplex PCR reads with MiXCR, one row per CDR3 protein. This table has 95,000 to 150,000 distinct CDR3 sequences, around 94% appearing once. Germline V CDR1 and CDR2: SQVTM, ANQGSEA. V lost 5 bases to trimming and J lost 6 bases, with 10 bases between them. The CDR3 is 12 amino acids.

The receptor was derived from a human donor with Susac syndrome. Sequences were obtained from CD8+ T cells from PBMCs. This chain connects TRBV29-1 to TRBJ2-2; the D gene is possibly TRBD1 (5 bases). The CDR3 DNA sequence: TGCAGCGTTCCAGGGTGGTCCGGGGAGCTGTTTTTT. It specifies CSVPGWSGELFF.